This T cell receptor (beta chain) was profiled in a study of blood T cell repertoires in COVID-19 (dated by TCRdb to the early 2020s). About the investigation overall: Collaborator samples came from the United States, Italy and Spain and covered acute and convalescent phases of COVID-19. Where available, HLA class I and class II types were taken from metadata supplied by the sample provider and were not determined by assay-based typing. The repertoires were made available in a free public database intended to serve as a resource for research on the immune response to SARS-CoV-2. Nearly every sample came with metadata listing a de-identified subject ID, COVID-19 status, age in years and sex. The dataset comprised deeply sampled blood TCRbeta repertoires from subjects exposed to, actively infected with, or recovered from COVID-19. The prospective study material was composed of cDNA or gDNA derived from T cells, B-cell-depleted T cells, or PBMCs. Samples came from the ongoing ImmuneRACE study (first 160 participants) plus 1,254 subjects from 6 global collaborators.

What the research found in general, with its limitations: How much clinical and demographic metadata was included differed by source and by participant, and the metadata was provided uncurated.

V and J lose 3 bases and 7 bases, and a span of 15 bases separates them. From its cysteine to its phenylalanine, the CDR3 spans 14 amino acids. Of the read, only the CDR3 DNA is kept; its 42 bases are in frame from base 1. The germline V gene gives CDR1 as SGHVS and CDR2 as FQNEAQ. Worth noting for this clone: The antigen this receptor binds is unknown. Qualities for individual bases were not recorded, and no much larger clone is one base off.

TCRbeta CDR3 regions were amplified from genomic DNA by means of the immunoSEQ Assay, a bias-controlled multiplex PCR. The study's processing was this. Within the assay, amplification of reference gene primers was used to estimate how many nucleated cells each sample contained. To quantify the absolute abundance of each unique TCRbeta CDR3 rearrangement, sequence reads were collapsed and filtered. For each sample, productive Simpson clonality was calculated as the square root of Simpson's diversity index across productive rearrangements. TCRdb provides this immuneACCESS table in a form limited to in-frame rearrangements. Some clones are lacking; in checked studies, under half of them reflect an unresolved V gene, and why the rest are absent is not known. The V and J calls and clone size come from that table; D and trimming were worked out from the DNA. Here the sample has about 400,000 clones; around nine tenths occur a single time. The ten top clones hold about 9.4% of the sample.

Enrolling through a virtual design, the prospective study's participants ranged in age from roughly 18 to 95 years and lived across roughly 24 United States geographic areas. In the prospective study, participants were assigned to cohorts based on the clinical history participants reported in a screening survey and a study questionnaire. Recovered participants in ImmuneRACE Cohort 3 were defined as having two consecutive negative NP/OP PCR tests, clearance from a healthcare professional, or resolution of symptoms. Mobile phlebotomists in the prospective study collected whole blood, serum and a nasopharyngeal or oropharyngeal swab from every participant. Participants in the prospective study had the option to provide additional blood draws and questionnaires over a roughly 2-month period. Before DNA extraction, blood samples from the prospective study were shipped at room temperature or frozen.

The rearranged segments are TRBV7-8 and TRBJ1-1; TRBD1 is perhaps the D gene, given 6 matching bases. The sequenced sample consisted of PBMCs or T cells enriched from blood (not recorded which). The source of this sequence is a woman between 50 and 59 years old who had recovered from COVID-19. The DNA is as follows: TGTGCCAGCAGCTTGACAGGTAACCGGGGTGAAGCTTTCTTT. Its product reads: CASSLTGNRGEAFF.